This TCR beta chain was captured in a study of cytomegalovirus exposure and HLA in healthy donors. Note on this clone: What it binds is unknown.

General study results and limits: Earlier findings revealed that most TCR beta V segments proved productive either about 87% or about 30% of the time. High specificity and sensitivity for cytomegalovirus status were reported for the classifier.

This CDR3 has 15 residues. Germline lookup yields CDR1 SNHLY and CDR2 FYNNEI. V lost 5 bases to trimming and J lost 4 bases; unmatched junction nucleotides: 8. It was with 60 Vbeta and 13 Jbeta primers that the PCR ran. Method: immunoSEQ multiplex PCR; TCRdb's copy keeps in-frame clones and lacks some. The sample records some 140,000 clones, 73% being singletons. This receptor was identified in a woman in her thirties or forties in good health and CMV-seronegative. Sequences were obtained from PBMCs. The J gene is TRBJ2-5, the V gene TRBV2, with 9 bases fitting TRBD2. CDR3 DNA sequence: TGTGCCAGCAGTTTCAGCGGGGGGTTGGGAGAGACCCAGTACTTC. Amino acids: CASSFSGGLGETQYF. The entire variable domain, with the rest obtained from reference TRBV2 and TRBJ2-5, is as follows: EPEVTQTPSHQVTQMGQEVILRCVPISNHLYFYWYRQILGQKVEFLVSFYNNEISEKSEIFDDQFSVERPDGSNFTLKIRSTKLEDSAMYFCASSFSGGLGETQYFGPGTRLLVL.